This T cell receptor beta chain derives from a study of T cell repertoires in cytomegalovirus infection. TCRdb re-called the reads with MiXCR, one entry per CDR3 protein. This sample yields under 250,000 distinct CDR3 sequences, of which over 9% are seen a single time; approximately 1.6% belongs to the top ten. Germline trimming cut 2 bases from V and 9 bases from J; bases unmatched to any gene: 10. The germline gives CDR1 KGHSH, CDR2 LQKENI. This CDR3 is 16 amino acids long. This clonotype was seen at least ten times. Sequencing was done on a sample of PBMCs. The TCR originated in a human donor in good health (CMV status not recorded). Some clones in this sample may be carry-over from other donors' samples. The chain recombines TRBV18 with TRBJ2-1, with 10 bases aligning to TRBD2. The CDR3 protein is CASSPFSGGISGEQFF. DNA for the CDR3: TGTGCCAGCTCACCATTTAGCGGGGGGATTAGTGGTGAGCAGTTCTTC.